Presented here are 29 T cell receptor beta chains from one specimen sequenced in a study of a mutant IDH1 vaccine in newly diagnosed glioma. Generated by immunoSEQ multiplex PCR, the TCRdb table keeps only in-frame clones and is missing some. This table has 20,000 to 30,000 clones, 80% to 95% appearing once. The time point denotes: baseline, week 1 (first vaccination visit). Documented treatment: pre-vaccination baseline after standard-of-care therapy. The sequenced sample was PBMCs, obtained from a glioma patient treated with radiotherapy, temozolomide or both. The receptors originated from a man younger than 40 with glioma.

This sequence joins TRBV15 and TRBJ2-4, with D possibly TRBD2 on 6 matching bases. V was pared by 4 bases and J by 7 bases, with 14 bases between. The CDR3 totals 14 residues. CDR1 is LNHNV and CDR2 is YYDKDF in the germline V gene (reference sequence). The CDR3 DNA reads as TGTGCCACCAGCACCCGGGACTGGCCGAACATTCAGTACTTC. Translating it yields CATSTRDWPNIQYF. Using reference TRBV15 and TRBJ2-4 for the parts outside the CDR3, the full variable domain is DAMVIQNPRYQVTQFGKPVTLSCSQTLNHNVMYWYQQKSSQAPKLLFHYYDKDFNNEADTPDNFQSRRPNTSFCFLDIRSPGLGDTAMYLCATSTRDWPNIQYFGAGTRLSVL.

The chain has TRBV2 and TRBJ2-7; D uncertain. Per germline, CDR1 SNHLY and CDR2 FYNNEI. This CDR3 comprises 13 residues. V lost 6 bases and J lost 1, with 10 bases in between. The chain's CDR3 is CASRPDGSYEQYF. For the CDR3, the DNA is TGTGCCAGCAGGCCTGACGGTTCCTACGAGCAGTACTTC. The full variable domain, its missing parts supplied by reference TRBV2 and TRBJ2-7, is EPEVTQTPSHQVTQMGQEVILRCVPISNHLYFYWYRQILGQKVEFLVSFYNNEISEKSEIFDDQFSVERPDGSNFTLKIRSTKLEDSAMYFCASRPDGSYEQYFGPGTRLTVT.

The V and J genes are TRBV7-9 and TRBJ2-7; weak D call: TRBD2 (5 bases). V gave up 5 bases and J gave up 0 bases, with 14 bases separating them. CDR3 length equals 15 residues. Germline CDR1 and CDR2: SEHNR and FQNEAQ (reference sequence). The CDR3 spells CASSPRTGSSYEQYF. The DNA of the CDR3 is TGTGCCAGCAGCCCCCGGACTGGCTCCTCCTACGAGCAGTACTTC.

The rearrangement uses TRBV2 and TRBJ1-5; tentatively, D is TRBD1 (6 bases). The length of the CDR3 is 14 residues. V was cut by 4 bases and J by 9 bases, with 16 bases left in between. Germline V gene lookup returns CDR1 SNHLY and CDR2 FYNNEI. The CDR3 DNA sequence: TGTGCCAGCAGTGTGGAGGGGGACCGACGGCCCCAGCATTTT. Encoded protein: CASSVEGDRRPQHF.

This chain connects TRBV29-1 to TRBJ2-7, with D perhaps matching TRBD2 (5 bases). The germline CDR1 and CDR2 sequences are SQVTM and ANQGSEA. V lost 6 bases, J lost 5 bases, and 14 bases lay in between. The CDR3 has 12 amino acids. CDR3 nucleotides: TGCAGCGTGGACTCTCCTGGGGACGAGCAGTACTTC. Its protein product is CSVDSPGDEQYF.

This clone was detected only once. The CDR3 DNA reads as TGTGCCAGCAGCTCGACAGGGGTAAGCTACGAGCAGTACTTC. The encoded protein is CASSSTGVSYEQYF. V gene TRBV11-2 combines with J gene TRBJ2-7; 8 nucleotides align to TRBD1. The CDR3 length is 14 residues. Per germline, CDR1 SGHAT and CDR2 FQNNGV. The V gene end was trimmed by 4 bases and the J gene end by 3 bases; junction bases not matched to a gene: 5.

V is TRBV5-5 and J is TRBJ2-7; a possible D gene is TRBD2 (6 bases). The CDR3 sequence is 14 residues long. V was clipped by 4 bases and J by 2 bases, with 13 bases between them. Germline V gives CDR1 SGHKS, CDR2 YYEKEE (reference sequence). The CDR3 loop is CASSPGGTTYEQYF. The CDR3 region has the DNA TGTGCCAGCAGCCCTGGAGGGACCACCTACGAGCAGTACTTC. The entire variable domain, with the rest obtained from reference TRBV5-5 and TRBJ2-7, is as follows: DAGVTQSPTHLIKTRGQQVTLRCSPISGHKSVSWYQQVLGQGPQFIFQYYEKEERGRGNFPDRFSARQFPNYSSELNVNALLLGDSALYLCASSPGGTTYEQYFGPGTRLTVT.

The CDR3: CASSDERPYNEQFF. The CDR3 bases are TGTGCCAGCAGTGACGAGCGACCCTACAATGAGCAGTTCTTC. This chain uses TRBV6-1 with TRBJ2-1; D gene uncertain. Germline CDR1 MNHNS, CDR2 SASEGT. The ends were cut back, 3 bases at V and 2 bases at J, with 8 bases in the middle. The CDR3 length is 14 residues.

This sequence joins TRBV18 and TRBJ2-6, with TRBD2 identical over 8 bases. This CDR3 contains 16 residues. The J segment lost 2 bases and the V segment lost 5 bases, leaving 5 bases of the junction unmatched. CDR1 and CDR2 (germline): KGHSH, LQKENI. The CDR3 DNA reads TGTGCCAGCTCAACTAGCGGTGGTGCTGGGGCCAACGTCCTGACTTTC. This translates into CASSTSGGAGANVLTF.

This clone has a handful of counts. This chain joins TRBV7-2 and TRBJ1-1; D gene uncertain. This CDR3 comprises 13 residues. The germline CDR1 and CDR2 sequences are SGHTA and FQGNSA. V gave up 3 bases and J gave up 0 bases, with 5 bases separating them. DNA for the CDR3: TGTGCCAGCAGCTTTTACTTGAACACTGAAGCTTTCTTT. Protein product: CASSFYLNTEAFF.

This clone has only one observation. The V and J genes are TRBV6-5 and TRBJ2-2, with D perhaps TRBD1 or TRBD2 (6 bases each). The germline V gene has CDR1 MNHEY and CDR2 SVGAGI. The CDR3 loop spans 14 amino acids. V was trimmed by 8 bases and J by 7 bases, leaving 17 bases between them. The DNA for the CDR3 is TGTGCCAGCTGGGGCTATAGGGGGGACGGGGAGCTGTTTTTT. Translation: CASWGYRGDGELFF.

The chain joins TRBV18 to TRBJ1-1; maybe TRBD1 (5 bases). The CDR3 has 15 amino acids. Germline values: CDR1 KGHSH, CDR2 LQKENI. The ends were cut back, 3 bases at V and 4 bases at J, with 15 bases in the middle. CDR3 DNA sequence: TGTGCCAGCTCACCCATCCCCGGGACCGGCACTGAAGCTTTCTTT. Protein product: CASSPIPGTGTEAFF. Complete variable domain (other parts from reference TRBV18 and TRBJ1-1): NAGVMQNPRHLVRRRGQEARLRCSPMKGHSHVYWYRQLPEEGLKFMVYLQKENIIDESGMPKERFSAEFPKEGPSILRIQQVVRGDSAAYFCASSPIPGTGTEAFFGQGTRLTVV.

The V and J genes are TRBV27 and TRBJ2-5, with 8 bases identical to TRBD1. The CDR3 length is 19 residues. V lost 5 bases, J lost 1 base, and 18 bases stayed unmatched. Germline V lookup: CDR1 MNHEY, CDR2 SMNVEV (reference sequence). CDR3 coding DNA: TGTGCCAGCAGTCTTATGGGTTTGAGGGGACAGGTCTCCCAAGAGACCCAGTACTTC. It codes for CASSLMGLRGQVSQETQYF.

This chain connects TRBV30 to TRBJ1-1, with D perhaps matching TRBD1 (5 bases). Germline assignment: CDR1 GTSNPN and CDR2 SVGIG (reference sequence). Trimming removed 4 bases from V and 4 bases from J, with 13 bases in between. The CDR3 has 13 residues. The DNA for the CDR3 is TGTGCCTGGAATCGGGGGTTGGCCACTGAAGCTTTCTTT. This encodes CAWNRGLATEAFF.

The V call is TRBV19, the J call TRBJ2-7; TRBD1 aligns across 10 bases. V lost 1 base and J lost 2; bases outside the gene matches: 8. From germline, CDR1 is LNHDA and CDR2 SQIVND (reference sequence). This CDR3 spans 17 amino acids. The CDR3 nucleotides read TGTGCCAGTAGTATAGGGGGGTCCGGGACAGGGGCCTACGAGCAGTACTTC. Encoded protein: CASSIGGSGTGAYEQYF.

The gene calls are TRBV4-2 and TRBJ1-4; D is ambiguous. CDR1 and CDR2 from the germline V gene are LGHNA and YNFKEQ. Trimming left V 0 bases short and J 5 bases short, with 19 bases between. The CDR3 spans 18 residues. CDR3 nucleotides: TGTGCCAGCAGCCAAGATATTGCGGATTCAGGTCCAAATGAAAAACTGTTTTTT. This codes for CASSQDIADSGPNEKLFF.

This sequence joins TRBV7-9 and TRBJ2-2; D perhaps matches TRBD2 (5 bases). V gave up 3 bases and J gave up 0 bases, with 14 bases separating them. CDR1 SEHNR and CDR2 FQNEAQ come from the germline V gene (reference sequence). This CDR3 contains 17 residues. Here the CDR3 DNA reads TGTGCCAGCAGCTTCCCCGGACTCCTCGCGAACACCGGGGAGCTGTTTTTT. Translated, it gives CASSFPGLLANTGELFF. Filled out from reference TRBV7-9 and TRBJ2-2, the complete variable domain reads DTGVSQNPRHKITKRGQNVTFRCDPISEHNRLYWYRQTLGQGPEFLTYFQNEAQLEKSRLLSDRFSAERPKGSFSTLEIQRTEQGDSAMYLCASSFPGLLANTGELFFGEGSRLTVL.

The sample holds a few counts of this clone. This chain connects TRBV19 to TRBJ2-3; TRBD2 might be the D (6 bases). The CDR3 extends over 15 amino acids. Deletions cut 7 bases from V and 0 bases from J, with 14 bases between. CDR1 LNHDA and CDR2 SQIVND come from the germline V gene (reference sequence). The CDR3 DNA reads as TGTGCCAGTACCATAGCGGTTACTAGCACAGATACGCAGTATTTT. This translates into CASTIAVTSTDTQYF.

This chain links TRBV18 with TRBJ2-5; unclear D gene. This CDR3 region has 13 residues. The V gene lost 3 bases and the J gene lost 2 bases, with 7 bases spanning the gap. The germline V gene has CDR1 KGHSH and CDR2 LQKENI. The CDR3 is CASSPTLQETQYF. The CDR3 DNA follows: TGTGCCAGCTCACCCACGCTGCAAGAGACCCAGTACTTC.

The chain uses TRBV19 and TRBJ2-1; perhaps TRBD2 as D (5 bases). Trimming removed 5 bases from V and 5 bases from J, with 7 bases in between. The CDR3 spans 12 residues. Germline V gene sequence: CDR1 LNHDA, CDR2 SQIVND (reference sequence). For the CDR3, the DNA is TGTGCCAGTAGTTTCGGGAACAATGAGCAGTTCTTC. Its translation: CASSFGNNEQFF.

This chain uses TRBV10-3 with TRBJ2-7; D is perhaps TRBD2 (5 bases). The germline V gene has CDR1 ENHRY and CDR2 SYGVKD. The CDR3 consists of 10 residues. Trimming shortened V by 8 bases and J by 4 bases, and 6 bases separated the two germline ends. The CDR3 region is CAIGGYEQYF. The CDR3 nucleotides read TGTGCCATCGGAGGATACGAGCAGTACTTC.

The sample holds a few counts of this clone. The chain has TRBV19 and TRBJ1-6, with TRBD1 matching over 7 bases. This CDR3 contains 16 residues. Germline V gene lookup returns CDR1 LNHDA and CDR2 SQIVND (reference sequence). V was pared by 5 bases and J by 4 bases, with 8 bases of the junction left unmatched. The CDR3 sequence is CASSSRTGRYNSPLHF. The CDR3 nucleotides read TGTGCCAGTAGTTCACGGACAGGCCGGTATAATTCACCCCTCCACTTT.

The chain links TRBV5-1 to TRBJ2-1; 12 nucleotides match TRBD2. The germline CDR1 and CDR2 sequences are SGHRS and YFSETQ. The CDR3 totals 14 residues. After removal of 6 bases from V and 6 bases from J, the junction contained 4 bases not matched to a gene. CDR3 sequence reads: CASTPTSGSNEQFF. The CDR3 nucleotides read TGCGCCAGCACCCCGACTAGCGGGAGCAATGAGCAGTTCTTC.

The chain recombines TRBV2 with TRBJ1-1; TRBD1 matches at 10 bases. CDR1 and CDR2 (germline): SNHLY, FYNNEI. The CDR3 runs to 13 residues. V lost 7 bases and J lost 5; bases outside the gene matches: 4. The CDR3 DNA sequence: TGTGCCAGCAATATGGACAGGGGGACTGAAGCTTTCTTT. It is translated as CASNMDRGTEAFF.

This clone was recorded only once. The V gene is TRBV5-4, the J gene TRBJ2-5; D remains unclear. The CDR3 runs 16 residues. Trimming left V 4 bases short and J 5 bases short, with 21 bases between. CDR1 and CDR2 (germline): SGHNT, YYREEE (reference sequence). CDR3 DNA sequence: TGTGCCAGCAGCCGACCAGCGATAGACGGAGTTGAGACCCAGTACTTC. Its translation: CASSRPAIDGVETQYF.

V usage is TRBV5-1 and J usage is TRBJ2-3, with 11 bases aligning to TRBD2. Per germline, CDR1 SGHRS and CDR2 YFSETQ. The CDR3 extends over 14 amino acids. With 5 bases clipped from V and 1 base from J, the junction kept 0 bases outside the gene matches. The CDR3 bases are TGCGCCAGCAGGGGACTAGCGGGCACAGATACGCAGTATTTT. Protein sequence: CASRGLAGTDTQYF.

This chain joins TRBV10-2 and TRBJ1-1, with D possibly being TRBD1 (6 bases). V was cut by 3 bases and J by 1 base, with 12 bases left in between. The CDR3 is 15 residues long. CDR1 is WSHSY and CDR2 is SAAADI in the germline V gene. The CDR3 here is CASSDGGYGNTEAFF. Here the CDR3 DNA reads TGCGCCAGCAGTGATGGGGGCTATGGGAACACTGAAGCTTTCTTT.

The DNA of the CDR3 is TGTGCCAGCAGCCCAACCCGCGGATCGGGTAGGGACTATGAAAAACTGTTTTTT. It specifies CASSPTRGSGRDYEKLFF. The genes are TRBV7-9 and TRBJ1-4, with TRBD1 as a possible D gene (5 bases). Trimming took 5 bases from V and 6 from J, leaving 25 bases between them. The CDR3 is 18 residues long. Germline V lookup: CDR1 SEHNR, CDR2 FQNEAQ (reference sequence).

The chain joins TRBV5-1 to TRBJ1-2; D call uncertain. The V gene's germline CDR1 is SGHRS and CDR2 YFSETQ. The CDR3 loop spans 13 amino acids. V gave up 3 bases and J gave up 7 bases, with 13 bases separating them. The DNA for the CDR3 is TGCGCCAGCAGCTCGGACGCTAATCCTGGCTACACCTTC. Encoded protein: CASSSDANPGYTF.